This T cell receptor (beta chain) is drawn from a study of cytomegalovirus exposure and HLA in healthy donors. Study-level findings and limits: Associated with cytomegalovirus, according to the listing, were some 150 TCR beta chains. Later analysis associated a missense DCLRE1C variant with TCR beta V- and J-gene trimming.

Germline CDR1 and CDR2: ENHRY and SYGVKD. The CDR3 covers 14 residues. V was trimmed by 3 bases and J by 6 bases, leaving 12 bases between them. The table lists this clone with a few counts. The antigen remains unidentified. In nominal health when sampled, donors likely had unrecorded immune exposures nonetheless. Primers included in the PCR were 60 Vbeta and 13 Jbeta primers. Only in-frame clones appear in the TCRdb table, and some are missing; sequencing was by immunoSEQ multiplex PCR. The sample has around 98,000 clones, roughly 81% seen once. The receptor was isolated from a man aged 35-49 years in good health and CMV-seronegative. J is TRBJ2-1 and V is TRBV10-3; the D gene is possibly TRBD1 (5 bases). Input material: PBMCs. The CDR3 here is CAISEGARSNEQFF. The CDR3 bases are TGTGCCATCAGTGAAGGGGCCCGTAGCAATGAGCAGTTCTTC.